This T cell receptor beta chain was observed in a study of T cells in Graves' hyperthyroidism and ophthalmopathy. Per germline, CDR1 LGHDT and CDR2 YNNKEL (reference sequence). The CDR3 runs 17 residues. V shed 3 bases and J 4 bases; nucleotides not matched to a gene: 10. This clonotype has ten or more counts. TCR beta CDR3 region amplification was performed from RNA transcripts. The HTBI primer set drove a first-round RT-PCR of the TCR CDR3. From the multiplex PCR reads, TCRdb called clonotypes with MiXCR, one entry per CDR3 protein. The table has a few hundred thousand distinct CDR3 sequences, about 16% seen once.

The sample consisted of blood. This clonotype was sampled from a woman aged 30 to 39 with Graves' ophthalmopathy. V is TRBV3-1 and J is TRBJ2-1, with 9 bases that match TRBD2. This CDR3 is CASSHEVLAGLYNEQFF. CDR3 nucleotides: TGTGCCAGCAGCCATGAGGTACTAGCGGGCCTATACAATGAGCAGTTCTTC.